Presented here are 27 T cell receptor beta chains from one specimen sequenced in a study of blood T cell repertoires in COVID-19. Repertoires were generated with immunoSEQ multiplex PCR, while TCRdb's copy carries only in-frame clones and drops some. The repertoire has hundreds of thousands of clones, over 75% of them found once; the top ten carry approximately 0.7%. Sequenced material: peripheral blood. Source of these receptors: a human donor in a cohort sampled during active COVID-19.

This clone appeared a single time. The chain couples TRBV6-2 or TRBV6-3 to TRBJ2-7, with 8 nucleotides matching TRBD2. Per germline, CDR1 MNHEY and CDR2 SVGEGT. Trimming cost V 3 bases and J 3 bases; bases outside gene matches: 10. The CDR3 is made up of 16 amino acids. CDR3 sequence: CASSYLLAGINYEQYF. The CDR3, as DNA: TGTGCCAGCAGTTATCTCTTAGCGGGGATCAACTACGAGCAGTACTTC.

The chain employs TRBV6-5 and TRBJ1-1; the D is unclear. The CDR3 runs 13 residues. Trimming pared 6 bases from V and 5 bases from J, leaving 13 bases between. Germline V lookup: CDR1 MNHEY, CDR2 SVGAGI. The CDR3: CASRFELTTEAFF. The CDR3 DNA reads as TGTGCCAGCAGATTTGAGCTGACTACTGAAGCTTTCTTT.

The CDR3 protein is CASSPFVFGDRGHYGYTF. Written as DNA, the CDR3 is TGTGCCAGCTCACCATTTGTTTTTGGAGACAGGGGGCACTATGGCTACACCTTC. The rearrangement uses TRBV18 and TRBJ1-2, with 10 positions matching TRBD1. The ends lost 2 bases at V and 3 bases at J; junction bases unmatched: 12. The CDR3 covers 18 residues. The germline V gene encodes CDR1 KGHSH and CDR2 LQKENI.

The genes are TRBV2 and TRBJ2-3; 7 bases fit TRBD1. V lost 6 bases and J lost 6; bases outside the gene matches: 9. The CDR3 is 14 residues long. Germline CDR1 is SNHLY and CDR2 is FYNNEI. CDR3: CASRGWDSMDTQYF. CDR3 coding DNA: TGTGCCAGCAGGGGATGGGACAGTATGGATACGCAGTATTTT.

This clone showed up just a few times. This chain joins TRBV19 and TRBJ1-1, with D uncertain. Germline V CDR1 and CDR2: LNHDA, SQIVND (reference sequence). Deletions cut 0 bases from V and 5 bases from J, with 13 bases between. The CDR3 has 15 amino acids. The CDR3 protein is CASSIEVAAGTEAFF. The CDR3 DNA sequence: TGTGCCAGTAGTATAGAGGTAGCGGCTGGGACTGAAGCTTTCTTT.

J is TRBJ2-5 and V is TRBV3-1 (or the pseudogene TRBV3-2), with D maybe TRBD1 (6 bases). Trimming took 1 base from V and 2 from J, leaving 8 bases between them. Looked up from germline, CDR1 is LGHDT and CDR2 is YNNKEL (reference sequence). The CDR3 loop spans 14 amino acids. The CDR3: CASSQGTDQETQYF. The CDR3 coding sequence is TGTGCCAGCAGCCAAGGGACAGATCAAGAGACCCAGTACTTC.

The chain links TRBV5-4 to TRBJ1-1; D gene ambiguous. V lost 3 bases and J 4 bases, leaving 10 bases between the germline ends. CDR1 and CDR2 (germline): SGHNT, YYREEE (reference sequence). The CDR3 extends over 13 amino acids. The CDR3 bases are TGTGCCAGCAGCTCGAGAGCCGGCACTGAAGCTTTCTTT. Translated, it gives CASSSRAGTEAFF.

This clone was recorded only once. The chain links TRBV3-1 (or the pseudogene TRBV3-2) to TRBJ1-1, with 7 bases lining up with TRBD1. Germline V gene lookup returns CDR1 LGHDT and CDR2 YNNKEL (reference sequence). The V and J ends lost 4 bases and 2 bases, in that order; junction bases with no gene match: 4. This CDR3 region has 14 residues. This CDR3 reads CASSPRTGNTEAFF. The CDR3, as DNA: TGTGCCAGCAGCCCACGGACAGGCAACACTGAAGCTTTCTTT.

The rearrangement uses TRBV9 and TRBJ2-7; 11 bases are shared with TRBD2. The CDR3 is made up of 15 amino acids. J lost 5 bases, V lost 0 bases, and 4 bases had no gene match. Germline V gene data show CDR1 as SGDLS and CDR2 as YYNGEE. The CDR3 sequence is CASSVGLAGGHEQYF. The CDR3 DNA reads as TGTGCCAGCAGCGTAGGTCTAGCGGGAGGTCACGAGCAGTACTTC.

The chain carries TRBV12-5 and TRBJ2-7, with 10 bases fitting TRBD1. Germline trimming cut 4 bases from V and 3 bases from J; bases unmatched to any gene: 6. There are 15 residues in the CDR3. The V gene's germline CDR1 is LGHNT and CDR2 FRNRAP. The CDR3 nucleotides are TGTGCTAGTGGTTCTTGGACAGGGGGAGACTACGAGCAGTACTTC. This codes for CASGSWTGGDYEQYF.

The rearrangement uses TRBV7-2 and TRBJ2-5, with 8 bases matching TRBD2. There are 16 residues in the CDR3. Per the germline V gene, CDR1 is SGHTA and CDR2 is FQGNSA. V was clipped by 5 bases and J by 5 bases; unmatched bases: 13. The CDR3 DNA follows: TGTGCCAGCAGCCAAAGGTCCGGGGGGGCCGGGGAGACCCAGTACTTC. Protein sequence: CASSQRSGGAGETQYF.

The CDR3 DNA reads TGTGCCAGCAGCCCAAATAAATTACAGGGAAAAGCTTTCTTT. Its translation is CASSPNKLQGKAFF. V is TRBV7-2 and J is TRBJ1-1; tentatively, D is TRBD1 (6 bases). The CDR3 contains 14 residues. Germline V gene sequence: CDR1 SGHTA, CDR2 FQGNSA. V was trimmed by 5 bases and J by 9 bases, leaving 19 bases between them.

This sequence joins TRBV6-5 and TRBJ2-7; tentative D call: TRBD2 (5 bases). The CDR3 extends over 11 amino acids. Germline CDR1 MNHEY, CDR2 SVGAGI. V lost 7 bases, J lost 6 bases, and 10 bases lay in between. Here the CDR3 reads CASKTRGEQYF. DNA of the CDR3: TGTGCCAGCAAGACTCGGGGCGAGCAGTACTTC.

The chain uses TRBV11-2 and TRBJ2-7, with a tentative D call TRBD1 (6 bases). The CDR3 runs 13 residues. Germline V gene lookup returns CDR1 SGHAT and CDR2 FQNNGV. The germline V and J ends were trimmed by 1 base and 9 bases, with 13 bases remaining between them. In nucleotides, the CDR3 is TGTGCCAGCAGCTTAGGGGCAGGGGTAGGGCAGTACTTC. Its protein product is CASSLGAGVGQYF.

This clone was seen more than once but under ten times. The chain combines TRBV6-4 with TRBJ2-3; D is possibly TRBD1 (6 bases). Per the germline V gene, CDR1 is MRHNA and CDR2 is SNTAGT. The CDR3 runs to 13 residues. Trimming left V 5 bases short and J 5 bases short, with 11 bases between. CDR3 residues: CASSRTRGDTQYF. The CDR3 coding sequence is TGTGCCAGCAGTCGGACCAGGGGAGATACGCAGTATTTT.

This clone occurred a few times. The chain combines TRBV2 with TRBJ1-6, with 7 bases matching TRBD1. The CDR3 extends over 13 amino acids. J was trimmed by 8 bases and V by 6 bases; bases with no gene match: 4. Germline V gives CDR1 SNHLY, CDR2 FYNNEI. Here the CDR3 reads CASRGTAHSPLHF. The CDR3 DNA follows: TGTGCCAGCAGAGGGACAGCGCATTCACCCCTCCACTTT.

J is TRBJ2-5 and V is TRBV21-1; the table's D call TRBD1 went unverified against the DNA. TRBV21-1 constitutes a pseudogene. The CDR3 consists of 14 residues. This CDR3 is CASSGRDRQETQYF. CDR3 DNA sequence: TGTGCCAGCAGCGGTCGGGACAGGCAAGAGACCCAGTACTTC.

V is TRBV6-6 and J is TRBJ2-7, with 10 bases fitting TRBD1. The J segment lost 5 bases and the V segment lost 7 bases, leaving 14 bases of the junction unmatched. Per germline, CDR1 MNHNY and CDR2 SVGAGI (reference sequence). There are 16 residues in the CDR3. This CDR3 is CASTQGQTGGRNEQYF. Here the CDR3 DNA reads TGTGCCAGCACCCAAGGACAGACAGGGGGCAGAAACGAGCAGTACTTC.

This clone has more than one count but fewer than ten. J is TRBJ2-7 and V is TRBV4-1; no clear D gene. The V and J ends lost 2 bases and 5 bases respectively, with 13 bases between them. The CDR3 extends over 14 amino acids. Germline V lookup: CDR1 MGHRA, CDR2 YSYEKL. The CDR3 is CASSQLRWSDEQYF. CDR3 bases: TGCGCCAGCAGCCAACTCCGATGGTCGGACGAGCAGTACTTC.

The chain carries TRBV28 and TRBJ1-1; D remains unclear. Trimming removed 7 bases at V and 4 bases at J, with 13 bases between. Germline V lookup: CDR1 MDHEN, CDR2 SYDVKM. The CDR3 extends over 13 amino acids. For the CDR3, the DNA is TGTGCCAGCATCCAAATTGCGCGCACTGAAGCTTTCTTT. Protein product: CASIQIARTEAFF.

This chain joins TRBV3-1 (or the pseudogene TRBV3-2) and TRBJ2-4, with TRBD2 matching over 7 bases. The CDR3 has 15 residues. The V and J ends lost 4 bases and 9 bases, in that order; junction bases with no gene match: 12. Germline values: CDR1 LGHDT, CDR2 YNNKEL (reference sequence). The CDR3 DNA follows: TGTGCCAGCAGCCTCACGAGCGGGAATGAAGTCATTCAGTACTTC. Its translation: CASSLTSGNEVIQYF.

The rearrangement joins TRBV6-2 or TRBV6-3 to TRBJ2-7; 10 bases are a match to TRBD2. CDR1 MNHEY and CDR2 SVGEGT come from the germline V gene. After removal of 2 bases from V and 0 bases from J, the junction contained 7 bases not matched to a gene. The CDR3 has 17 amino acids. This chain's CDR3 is CASSYKTSGLNSYEQYF. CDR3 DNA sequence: TGTGCCAGCAGTTACAAGACTAGCGGGTTGAACTCCTACGAGCAGTACTTC.

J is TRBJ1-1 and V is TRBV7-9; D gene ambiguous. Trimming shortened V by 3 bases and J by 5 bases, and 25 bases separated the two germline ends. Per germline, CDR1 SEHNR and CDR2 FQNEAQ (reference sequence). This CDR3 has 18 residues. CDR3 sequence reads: CASSFLVYRRLRGTEAFF. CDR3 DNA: TGTGCCAGCAGCTTTCTGGTGTATCGGCGACTTAGAGGGACTGAAGCTTTCTTT.

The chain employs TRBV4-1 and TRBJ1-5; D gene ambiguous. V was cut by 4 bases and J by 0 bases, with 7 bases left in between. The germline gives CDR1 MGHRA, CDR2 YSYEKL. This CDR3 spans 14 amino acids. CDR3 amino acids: CASSPYYSNQPQHF. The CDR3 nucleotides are TGCGCCAGCAGCCCCTACTATAGCAATCAGCCCCAGCATTTT.

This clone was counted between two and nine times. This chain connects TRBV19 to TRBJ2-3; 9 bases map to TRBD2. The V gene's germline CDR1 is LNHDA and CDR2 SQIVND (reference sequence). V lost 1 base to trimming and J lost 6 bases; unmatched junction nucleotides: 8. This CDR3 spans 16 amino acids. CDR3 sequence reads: CASSIAWGSGSDTQYF. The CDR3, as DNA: TGTGCCAGTAGTATAGCCTGGGGTAGCGGGAGTGATACGCAGTATTTT.

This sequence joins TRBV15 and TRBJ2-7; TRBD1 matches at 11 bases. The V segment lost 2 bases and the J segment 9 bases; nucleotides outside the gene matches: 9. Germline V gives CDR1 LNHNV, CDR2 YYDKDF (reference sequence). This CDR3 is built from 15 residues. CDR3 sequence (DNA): TGTGCCACCAGCAGAAAGGACAGGGGGCGAGTAGGGCAGTACTTC. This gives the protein CATSRKDRGRVGQYF.

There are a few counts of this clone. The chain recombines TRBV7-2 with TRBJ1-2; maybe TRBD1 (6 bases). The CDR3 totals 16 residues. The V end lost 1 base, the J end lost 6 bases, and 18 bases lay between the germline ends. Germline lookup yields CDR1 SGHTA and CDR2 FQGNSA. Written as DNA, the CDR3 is TGTGCCAGCAGCTTAGTTACGTCGGGACACAGAAATGGCTACACCTTC. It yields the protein CASSLVTSGHRNGYTF.